The entry below describes one TCR beta chain. As yet, its antigen is unknown. For the second PCR, which ran for about 6 to 11 cycles, a sample-barcoded 5' primer and a J-beta primer mix were used. TCRdb analysed the 5' RACE reads with MiXCR anew, one entry per CDR3 protein. The repertoire consists of 1.5 million to 2 million distinct CDR3 sequences, with about 30% occurring once and the leading ten covering more than 6%. The length of the CDR3 is 12 residues. Germline CDR1 is SGHTA and CDR2 is FQGNSA. The sample belongs to a study of blood T cells in healthy people across ages. Study-level results: There were more naive CD4+ cells and higher diversity in long-lived donors than in aged donors.

This receptor was taken from a woman in her twenties or thirties in good health. Sample: blood. This chain connects TRBV7-2 to TRBJ2-5, with D possibly TRBD2 on 6 matching bases. The J call may be mistaken, given a closer DNA end match to TRBJ2-7. CDR3 loop: CASRGLHGEQYF. The CDR3 DNA is TGTGCCAGCCGGGGACTCCACGGCGAGCAGTACTTC.